This T cell receptor (beta chain) was recovered during a study of T cell repertoires in cytomegalovirus infection. The overall study: Public TCR beta signature analysis indicated the presence of both CMV infection and matching HLA type. Study-level points and caveats: Based on cumulative public TCR beta family frequency, carriers of CMV plus the relevant HLA were identified.

With regard to this clonotype: Its antigen is not identified. A much bigger clone sits one base away, suggesting this may be a read error. Without the conserved terminal phenylalanine or tryptophan, this CDR3 likely stems from a read error.

Germline loops: CDR1 SGHVS, CDR2 FNYEAQ. The germline V and J ends were trimmed by 1 base and 2 bases, with 12 bases remaining between them. The CDR3 consists of 16 residues. Using its own MiXCR run on the reads, TCRdb lists one record per CDR3 protein. Of around 740,000 distinct CDR3 sequences in the sample, under 40% were seen once. V usage is TRBV7-6 and J usage is TRBJ1-3; weak D call: TRBD1 (5 bases). The sample comprised PBMCs. The sequence came from a human donor in good health (CMV status not recorded). Some clones in this sample may be carry-over from other donors' samples. The CDR3 reads CASSLGGASAGNTIYL. CDR3 sequence (DNA): TGTGCCAGCAGCTTAGGTGGGGCCTCGGCTGGAAACACCATATATTTG.